A single sample gave rise to the 22 T cell receptor beta chains below, sequenced in a study of cytomegalovirus exposure and HLA in healthy donors. The PCR contained 60 Vbeta and 13 Jbeta primers. Sequencing used immunoSEQ multiplex PCR; TCRdb keeps in-frame clones, though not all of them. The top ten hold 3.5% to 4% of the sample, which has about 93,000 clones, over 75% seen once. The sequenced sample was PBMCs. Receptors originate from a man aged 50 to 59 in good health and CMV-seronegative.

CDR3 protein: CASSLVPLNTEAFF. CDR3 nucleotide sequence: TGTGCCAGCAGCTTGGTCCCTCTGAACACTGAAGCTTTCTTT. J is TRBJ1-1 and V is TRBV5-8; D ambiguous. CDR1 and CDR2 (germline): SGHTS, YDEGEE. Trimming pared 0 bases from V and 0 bases from J, leaving 6 bases between. CDR3 size: 14 residues.

To note about this clone: A read error may produce the germline difference seen at one junction end. The gene calls are TRBV29-1 and TRBJ2-3; D perhaps matches TRBD2 (6 bases). This CDR3 contains 14 residues. Per the germline V gene, CDR1 is SQVTM and CDR2 is ANQGSEA. The CDR3 sequence is CSAELSGLSDTQYF. The DNA of the CDR3 is TGCAGCGCTGAACTTAGCGGATTATCAGATACGCAGTATTTT.

The V and J genes are TRBV28 and TRBJ2-7, with 7 positions matching TRBD1. V shed 2 bases and J 7 bases; nucleotides not matched to a gene: 11. The germline V gene encodes CDR1 MDHEN and CDR2 SYDVKM. The CDR3 extends over 15 amino acids. The CDR3, as DNA: TGTGCCAGCAGTTTAACCCAAAGGGGGCTTGGGGAGCAGTACTTC. It codes for CASSLTQRGLGEQYF.

The chain combines TRBV5-1 with TRBJ2-4, with D unresolved. The CDR3 consists of 16 residues. The V and J ends lost 0 bases and 0 bases respectively, with 10 bases between them. The germline gives CDR1 SGHRS, CDR2 YFSETQ. In nucleotides, the CDR3 is TGCGCCAGCAGCTTGGACGCGGTTAGAGCCAAAAACATTCAGTACTTC. This encodes CASSLDAVRAKNIQYF.

This clone was counted a single time. The J gene is TRBJ2-1, the V gene TRBV5-3, with 11 bases that match TRBD2. TRBV5-3 is known as an ORF, though its function is uncertain. The CDR3 is made up of 19 amino acids. J lost 2 bases, V lost 1 base, and 11 bases had no gene match. The CDR3 nucleotides are TGTGCCAGAAGCTTGAAGGCTAGCGGGAGGCCCCAAACCTACAATGAGCAGTTCTTC. It yields the protein CARSLKASGRPQTYNEQFF.

The chain is built from TRBV28 and TRBJ2-1; 9 bases match TRBD2. Trimming at V came to 2 bases and at J to 5 bases, leaving 10 bases not matched to a gene. CDR3 length: 17 residues. Germline CDR1 and CDR2: MDHEN and SYDVKM. CDR3 residues: CASSLGWASGINNEQFF. CDR3 bases: TGTGCCAGCAGTTTAGGGTGGGCTAGCGGGATAAACAATGAGCAGTTCTTC.

The chain couples TRBV28 to TRBJ1-2; D might be TRBD1 (6 bases). Germline V gene data show CDR1 as MDHEN and CDR2 as SYDVKM. The CDR3 is 15 amino acids. The V end was cut by 6 bases, the J end by 4 bases, with 18 bases between. CDR3 sequence (DNA): TGTGCCAGCAGCACGGGACATCTTCGGAGCTATGGCTACACCTTC. The encoded protein is CASSTGHLRSYGYTF.

This rearrangement joins TRBV2 to TRBJ1-5, with D possibly matching TRBD1 (5 bases). This CDR3 is built from 15 residues. Trimming pared 10 bases from V and 1 base from J, leaving 17 bases between. Germline V gene sequence: CDR1 SNHLY, CDR2 FYNNEI. CDR3 coding DNA: TGTGCCACATGCAGGGAGGCGGGAAGCAATCAGCCCCAGCATTTT. This encodes CATCREAGSNQPQHF.

The chain couples TRBV10-3 to TRBJ1-5; D gene uncertain. The CDR3 runs to 12 residues. V gave up 8 bases and J gave up 3 bases, with 8 bases separating them. Per the germline V gene, CDR1 is ENHRY and CDR2 is SYGVKD. CDR3 bases: TGTGCCATCTCGCAGAACAATCAGCCCCAGCATTTT. Residues: CAISQNNQPQHF.

The chain has TRBV7-9 and TRBJ1-6, with 10 bases that match TRBD1. The CDR3 has 14 amino acids. Unmatched junction bases numbered 4, after V lost 4 bases and J lost 10 bases. Germline assignment: CDR1 SEHNR and CDR2 FQNEAQ (reference sequence). CDR3 nucleotides: TGTGCCAGCAGCTCAGAGGGACAGGGGTCACCCCTCCACTTT. This translates into CASSSEGQGSPLHF.

The chain has TRBV10-3 and TRBJ2-7; tentative D call: TRBD1 (7 bases). CDR1 and CDR2 from the germline V gene are ENHRY and SYGVKD. The CDR3 totals 13 residues. Trimming took off 6 bases at V and 3 bases at J, with 12 bases between the two ends. The CDR3 loop reads CAISAGQFYEQYF. The CDR3 nucleotides are TGTGCCATCAGCGCGGGACAGTTCTACGAGCAGTACTTC.

The chain combines TRBV19 with TRBJ2-1, with a weak D call TRBD1 (5 bases). This CDR3 has 15 residues. Germline V gene lookup returns CDR1 LNHDA and CDR2 SQIVND (reference sequence). Trimming stripped 5 bases from V and 0 bases from J, with 11 bases between. The CDR3 DNA reads as TGTGCCAGTAGTTCCCAGGGCGGCTCCTACAATGAGCAGTTCTTC. Its translation is CASSSQGGSYNEQFF.

This rearrangement joins TRBV9 to TRBJ2-1, with 8 bases fitting TRBD2. The CDR3 is made up of 15 amino acids. The germline V gene has CDR1 SGDLS and CDR2 YYNGEE. The junction had 11 bases not matched to a gene; V was cut back by 4 bases and J by 8 bases. The CDR3 loop is CASSTNPGLGHEQFF. For the CDR3, the DNA is TGTGCCAGCAGCACCAATCCGGGACTAGGCCATGAGCAGTTCTTC. Together with reference TRBV9 and TRBJ2-1, the CDR3 gives the full variable domain: DSGVTQTPKHLITATGQRVTLRCSPRSGDLSVYWYQQSLDQGLQFLIQYYNGEERAKGNILERFSAQQFPDLHSELNLSSLELGDSALYFCASSTNPGLGHEQFFGPGTRLTVL.

The V call is TRBV7-6, the J call TRBJ2-7; D uncertain. CDR1 and CDR2 from the germline V gene are SGHVS and FNYEAQ. The germline V and J ends were trimmed by 4 bases and 2 bases, with 12 bases remaining between them. The CDR3 spans 14 residues. CDR3 in amino acids: CASSSGRSPYEQYF. The DNA of the CDR3 is TGTGCCAGCAGCTCCGGCAGGTCCCCCTACGAGCAGTACTTC.

Only one count was recorded for this clone. The V and J genes are TRBV7-9 and TRBJ2-1; 7 nucleotides align to TRBD2. From germline, CDR1 is SEHNR and CDR2 FQNEAQ (reference sequence). After removal of 5 bases from V and 4 bases from J, the junction contained 14 bases not matched to a gene. The CDR3 loop spans 17 amino acids. CDR3 nucleotides: TGTGCCAGCAGCGCCGGAGGTGCGGGAGAGACTTACAATGAGCAGTTCTTC. This encodes CASSAGGAGETYNEQFF. Using reference TRBV7-9 and TRBJ2-1 for the parts outside the CDR3, the full variable domain is DTGVSQNPRHKITKRGQNVTFRCDPISEHNRLYWYRQTLGQGPEFLTYFQNEAQLEKSRLLSDRFSAERPKGSFSTLEIQRTEQGDSAMYLCASSAGGAGETYNEQFFGPGTRLTVL.

This clone was seen only once. CDR3 coding DNA: TGTGCCAGCAGGGACAGGGGGAGTAATCAGCCCCAGCATTTT. Amino acids: CASRDRGSNQPQHF. V and J are TRBV6-6 and TRBJ1-5; 10 nucleotides agree with TRBD1. Trimming took 6 bases from V and 4 from J; bases not matched to a gene: 3. CDR1 is MNHNY and CDR2 is SVGAGI in the germline V gene (reference sequence). The CDR3 has 14 amino acids.

The genes are TRBV19 and TRBJ2-7; D possibly corresponds to TRBD2 (5 bases). Germline-derived CDR1 and CDR2 are LNHDA and SQIVND (reference sequence). The V gene lost 7 bases and the J gene lost 3 bases, with 13 bases spanning the gap. The CDR3 is made up of 13 amino acids. CDR3 residues: CASTGRGSYEQYF. The CDR3 coding sequence is TGTGCCAGTACCGGTCGGGGAAGCTACGAGCAGTACTTC.

The chain couples TRBV5-1 to TRBJ2-5, with D unresolved. Germline CDR1 SGHRS, CDR2 YFSETQ. This CDR3 has 12 amino acids. V shed 2 bases and J shed 0 bases, with 2 bases lying between them. Here the CDR3 reads CASSFNQETQYF. CDR3 DNA: TGCGCCAGCAGCTTTAACCAAGAGACCCAGTACTTC.

This rearrangement joins TRBV18 to TRBJ1-5; D is possibly TRBD1 (5 bases). CDR1 is KGHSH and CDR2 is LQKENI in the germline V gene. Trimming took 3 bases from V and 6 from J, leaving 15 bases between them. The length of the CDR3 is 15 residues. The CDR3 region is CASSPPGQGAQPQHF. The CDR3 nucleotides are TGTGCCAGCTCACCCCCGGGTCAGGGCGCTCAGCCCCAGCATTTT.

V usage is TRBV5-1 and J usage is TRBJ1-4; 10 bases fit TRBD1. Germline values: CDR1 SGHRS, CDR2 YFSETQ. The trim removed 2 bases at V and 4 bases at J, leaving 5 bases unmatched. The CDR3 runs to 16 residues. The DNA of the CDR3 is TGCGCCAGCAGCTTTACCGGGACAGGGGATAATGAAAAACTGTTTTTT. Protein: CASSFTGTGDNEKLFF.

V and J are TRBV7-2 and TRBJ2-3; TRBD2 agrees at 7 bases. CDR1 is SGHTA, CDR2 FQGNSA, per germline. The CDR3 totals 15 residues. Trimming removed 5 bases from V and 1 base from J; junction bases left unmatched: 6. In DNA form, the CDR3 reads TGTGCCAGCAGCCTGTGGACTAGGGGCACAGATACGCAGTATTTT. Amino acid sequence: CASSLWTRGTDTQYF.

This chain links TRBV5-1 with TRBJ2-7, with D tentatively TRBD2 (6 bases). The CDR3 covers 15 residues. The V end was cut by 0 bases, the J end by 3 bases, with 13 bases between. Germline V gene lookup returns CDR1 SGHRS and CDR2 YFSETQ. This CDR3 reads CASSLAEGSFYEQYF. CDR3 sequence (DNA): TGCGCCAGCAGCTTGGCGGAGGGGAGCTTCTACGAGCAGTACTTC.